Listed here is a single T cell receptor beta chain. Antigen unknown. After template switching added a universal primer site, the resulting cDNA carried unique molecular identifiers. TCRdb passed the 5' RACE reads through MiXCR, listing each CDR3 protein once. The sample contains some 260,000 distinct CDR3 sequences, roughly an eighth of which appear only once. With 3 bases clipped from V and 4 bases from J, the junction kept 10 bases outside the gene matches. From germline, CDR1 is SGHNT and CDR2 YYREEE (reference sequence). This CDR3 has 16 residues. The sample comes from a study of identical twins. Overall study findings and caveats: Abundant beta clonotypes from cord blood bore fewer insertions; memory repertoires lacked this pattern. Analyses of zero insertions could be partly confounded by invariant MAIT and iNKT cells. The study found excess low generation probability among twin-shared out-of-frame alpha sequences.

The specimen was memory (CD45RO+) T cells sorted from blood. This sequence joins TRBV5-4 and TRBJ2-3; 8 nucleotides line up with TRBD2. The receptor's source is a woman younger than 35 in good health. In DNA form, the CDR3 reads TGTGCCAGCAGCTCCCTCGGGGGGGCCAACCCAGATACGCAGTATTTT. The encoded protein is CASSSLGGANPDTQYF.